These T cell receptor beta chains were read from a single sample in a study of T cells after posttransplantation cyclophosphamide. Libraries were prepared by immunoSEQ multiplex PCR; TCRdb keeps only in-frame clonotypes and omits some of them. The specimen has 40,000 to 45,000 clones, none found just once. The sequencing input was PBMCs. These TCRs come from a man aged 35 to 55 in good health, CMV-negative, and a related stem cell transplant donor. Both conserved end residues are part of each CDR3. The D gene is left open where the match is weak. Clone size appears in some rows only: once, few, many, or a class for an expanded clone.

d_gene,j_gene,v_gene,abundance,CDR3nt,CDR3aa
TRBD1,TRBJ2-1,TRBV19,many,TGTGCCAGTACCCCAGCCGGACAGGGTAAGGATGAGCAGTTCTTC,CASTPAGQGKDEQFF
NA,TRBJ2-1,TRBV5-1,many,TGCGCCAGCACCGGGGGGCAGGGGACCTACAATGAGCAGTTCTTC,CASTGGQGTYNEQFF
TRBD2,TRBJ2-5,TRBV11-2,NA,TGTGCCAGCAGCTTAGATCCCAGCGGGGGGGGTCGGGAGACCCAGTACTTC,CASSLDPSGGGRETQYF
NA,TRBJ2-5,TRBV20-1,many,TGCAGCCTAGACAGTCAAGAGACCCAGTACTTC,CSLDSQETQYF
NA,TRBJ1-5,TRBV7-8,many,TGTGCCAGCAGCTTCCAGGGAAATCAGCCCCAGCATTTT,CASSFQGNQPQHF
NA,TRBJ1-3,TRBV2,many,TGTGCCAGCACTATGCGGCTGGGAAACACCATATATTTT,CASTMRLGNTIYF
TRBD2,TRBJ2-3,TRBV19,NA,TGTGCCAGTAGGGTGGGACTAGCGGGAGATACGCAGTATTTT,CASRVGLAGDTQYF
NA,TRBJ1-1,TRBV11-2,many,TGTGCCAGCAGCTTTCGGACTGGGGACACTGAAGCTTTCTTT,CASSFRTGDTEAFF
TRBD2,TRBJ2-2,TRBV11-2,many,TGTGCCAGCAGCATTGGGACTAGCGGGACCACCGGGGAGCTGTTTTTT,CASSIGTSGTTGELFF
NA,TRBJ2-7,TRBV7-2,many,TGTGCCAGCAGCTTATCAGCGGCCTACGAGCAGTACTTC,CASSLSAAYEQYF
TRBD2,TRBJ2-3,TRBV14,many,TGTGCCAGCAGCCAAGTGGGGGGGGTCACAGATACGCAGTATTTT,CASSQVGGVTDTQYF
NA,TRBJ1-4,TRBV7-6,many,TGTGCCAGCGGCAGGGTCGGGGGTGAAAAACTGTTTTTT,CASGRVGGEKLFF
NA,TRBJ1-3,TRBV13,many,TGTGCCAGCAGCTTAGCCGGGACACGCGGAAACACCATATATTTT,CASSLAGTRGNTIYF
NA,TRBJ2-1,TRBV7-3,many,TGTGCCAGCAGCTTAAGCCGGGGTACCGGTGAGCAGTTCTTC,CASSLSRGTGEQFF
NA,TRBJ1-2,TRBV7-2,many,TGTGCCAGCAGCTTAGCGGTAGAAGTTTATGGCTACACCTTC,CASSLAVEVYGYTF
NA,TRBJ1-3,TRBV18,many,TGTGCCAGCTCACCAACGGGGATCTCTGGAAACACCATATATTTT,CASSPTGISGNTIYF
NA,TRBJ2-2,TRBV5-4,many,TGTGCCAGCTCCTATAGAGCGACGAGCACCGGGGAGCTGTTTTTT,CASSYRATSTGELFF
TRBD2,TRBJ2-5,TRBV4-3,many,TGCGCCAGCAGCCAAGTTCTGCCGGGGGGGACCGTGGAGACCCAGTACTTC,CASSQVLPGGTVETQYF
TRBD2,TRBJ2-2,TRBV7-9,few,TGTGCCAGCAGCTTATCGCAGCGGGGGGACACCGGGGAGCTGTTTTTT,CASSLSQRGDTGELFF
NA,TRBJ2-5,TRBV4-3,many,TGCGCCAGCAGCCTCGACAGGGGAGGGCAAGAGACCCAGTACTTC,CASSLDRGGQETQYF
TRBD2,TRBJ2-1,TRBV6-4,many,TGTGCCAGCAGTGAAGCGGGAGGGTCCTACAATGAGCAGTTCTTC,CASSEAGGSYNEQFF
NA,TRBJ2-2,TRBV7-3,NA,TGTGCCAGCAGCTTAAGAGCGGCGAACACCGGGGAGCTGTTTTTT,CASSLRAANTGELFF
NA,TRBJ2-6,TRBV5-4,NA,TGTGCCAGCAGCTTTATTCTGTCTGGGGCCAACGTCCTGACTTTC,CASSFILSGANVLTF
TRBD1,TRBJ2-5,TRBV6-1,few,TGTGCCAGCAGAACCGGGACAGGGGTAGAGACCCAGTACTTC,CASRTGTGVETQYF
TRBD1,TRBJ2-2,TRBV7-2,many,TGTGCCAGCAGCTTTAGGGGGCGCGGGACCGGGGAGCTGTTTTTT,CASSFRGRGTGELFF
NA,TRBJ1-6,TRBV27,many,TGTGCCAGCAGCCAGGCCGGGACAATCAATTCACCCCTCCACTTT,CASSQAGTINSPLHF
TRBD1,TRBJ2-1,TRBV19,many,TGTGCCAGTAGGACCGCCTTCGGGACAGGGAGGTTCGATGAGCAGTTCTTC,CASRTAFGTGRFDEQFF
NA,TRBJ1-4,TRBV11-2,many,TGTGCCAGCAGCTCCCAACGGAGCACGGAAGAAAAACTGTTTTTT,CASSSQRSTEEKLFF
NA,TRBJ2-1,TRBV29-1,many,TGCAGCGTTGAAGGCGGGGCGAGCTCCTACAATGAGCAGTTCTTC,CSVEGGASSYNEQFF
NA,TRBJ2-7,TRBV7-9,many,TGTGCCAGCAGCTTCGGAGATCCCTCCTACGAGCAGTACTTC,CASSFGDPSYEQYF
NA,TRBJ2-5,TRBV9,many,TGTGCCAGCAGCGCCCTCATGGGGGGGCCCGGAGTAGCTCAGTACTTC,CASSALMGGPGVAQYF
NA,TRBJ2-3,TRBV19,many,TGTGCCAGTAGTATTTCCTTTAGCACAGATACGCAGTATTTT,CASSISFSTDTQYF
TRBD1,TRBJ1-2,TRBV19,NA,TGTGCCAGTAGATCTGGGACAGGGGGAACCTATGGCTACACCTTC,CASRSGTGGTYGYTF
NA,TRBJ1-6,TRBV6-6,many,TGTGCCAGCAGTGGCGGTGCCTTCTCCTATAATTCACCCCTCCACTTT,CASSGGAFSYNSPLHF
NA,TRBJ2-1,TRBV7-2,many,TGTGCCAGCAGCTTAGCGGGAGACTTTAGGAACAATGAGCAGTTCTTC,CASSLAGDFRNNEQFF
TRBD1,TRBJ1-5,TRBV11-2,many,TGTGCCAGCAGCTTAGAACCACTCTCCGACAGGGAATACAATCAGCCCCAGCATTTT,CASSLEPLSDREYNQPQHF
NA,TRBJ2-1,TRBV18,many,TGTGCCAGCTCACCAGTTTCCTTAGCCTTCGGGATCTACAATGAGCAGTTCTTC,CASSPVSLAFGIYNEQFF
NA,TRBJ1-2,TRBV4-1,many,TGCGCCAGCAGCCAAGGGTGGGGGGAATTACTCTATGGCTACACCTTC,CASSQGWGELLYGYTF
TRBD1,TRBJ2-7,TRBV28,many,TGTGCCAGCAGTTCAGCACAGGGGCCCTACGAGCAGTACTTC,CASSSAQGPYEQYF
TRBD2,TRBJ2-2,TRBV14,many,TGTGCCAGCAGCCAATACGGGACTAGCGGGAGTCGTTATGCCGGGGAGCTGTTTTTT,CASSQYGTSGSRYAGELFF
TRBD1,TRBJ1-5,TRBV7-8,many,TGTGCCAGCAGCTTACCTGGGACAGCCCAGCATTTT,CASSLPGTAQHF